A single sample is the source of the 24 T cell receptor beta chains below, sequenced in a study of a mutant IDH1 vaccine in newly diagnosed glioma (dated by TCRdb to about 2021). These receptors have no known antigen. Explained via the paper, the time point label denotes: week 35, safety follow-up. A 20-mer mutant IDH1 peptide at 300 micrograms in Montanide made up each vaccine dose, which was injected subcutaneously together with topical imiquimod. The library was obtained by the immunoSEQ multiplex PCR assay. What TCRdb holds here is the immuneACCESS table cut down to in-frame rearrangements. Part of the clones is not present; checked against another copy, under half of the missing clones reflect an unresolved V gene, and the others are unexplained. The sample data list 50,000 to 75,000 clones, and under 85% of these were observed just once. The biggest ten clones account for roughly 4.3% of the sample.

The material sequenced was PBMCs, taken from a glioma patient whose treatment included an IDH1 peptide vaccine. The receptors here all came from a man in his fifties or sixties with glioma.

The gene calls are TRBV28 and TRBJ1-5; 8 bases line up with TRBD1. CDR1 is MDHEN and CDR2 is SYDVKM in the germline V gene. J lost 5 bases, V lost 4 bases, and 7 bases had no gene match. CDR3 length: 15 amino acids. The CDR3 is CASSSLYRGDQPQHF. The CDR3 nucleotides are TGTGCCAGCAGTTCCCTTTACAGGGGGGATCAGCCCCAGCATTTT.

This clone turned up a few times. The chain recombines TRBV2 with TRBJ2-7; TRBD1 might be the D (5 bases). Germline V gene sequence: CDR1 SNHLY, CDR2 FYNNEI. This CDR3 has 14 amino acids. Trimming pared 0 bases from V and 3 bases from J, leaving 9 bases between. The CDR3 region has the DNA TGTGCCAGCAGTGAAGCGCAGGGATTCTACGAGCAGTACTTC. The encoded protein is CASSEAQGFYEQYF. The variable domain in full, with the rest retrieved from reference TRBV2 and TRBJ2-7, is EPEVTQTPSHQVTQMGQEVILRCVPISNHLYFYWYRQILGQKVEFLVSFYNNEISEKSEIFDDQFSVERPDGSNFTLKIRSTKLEDSAMYFCASSEAQGFYEQYFGPGTRLTVT.

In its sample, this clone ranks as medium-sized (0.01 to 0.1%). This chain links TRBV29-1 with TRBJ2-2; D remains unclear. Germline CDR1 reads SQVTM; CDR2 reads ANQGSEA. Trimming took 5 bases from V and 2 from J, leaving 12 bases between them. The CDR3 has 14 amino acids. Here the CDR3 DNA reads TGCAGCGTTCGAGTGTTGGAAAACACCGGGGAGCTGTTTTTT. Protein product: CSVRVLENTGELFF.

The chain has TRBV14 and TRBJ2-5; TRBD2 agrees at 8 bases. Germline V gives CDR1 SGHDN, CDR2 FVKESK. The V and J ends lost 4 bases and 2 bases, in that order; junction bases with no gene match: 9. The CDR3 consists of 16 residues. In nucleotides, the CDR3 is TGTGCCAGCAGCCGCCTTGGCGGGGGGACTCAAGAGACCCAGTACTTC. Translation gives CASSRLGGGTQETQYF.

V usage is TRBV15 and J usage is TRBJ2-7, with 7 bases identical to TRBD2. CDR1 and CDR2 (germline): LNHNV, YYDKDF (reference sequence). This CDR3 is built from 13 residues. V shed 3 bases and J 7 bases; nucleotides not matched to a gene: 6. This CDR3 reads CATSSVPGGEQYF. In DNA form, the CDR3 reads TGTGCCACCAGCAGTGTGCCCGGGGGGGAGCAGTACTTC.

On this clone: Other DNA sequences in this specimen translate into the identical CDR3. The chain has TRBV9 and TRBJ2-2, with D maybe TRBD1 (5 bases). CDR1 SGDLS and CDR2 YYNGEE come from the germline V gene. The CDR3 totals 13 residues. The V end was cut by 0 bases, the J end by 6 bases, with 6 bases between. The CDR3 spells CASSVEGAGELFF. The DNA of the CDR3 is TGTGCCAGCAGCGTAGAAGGGGCCGGGGAGCTGTTTTTT.

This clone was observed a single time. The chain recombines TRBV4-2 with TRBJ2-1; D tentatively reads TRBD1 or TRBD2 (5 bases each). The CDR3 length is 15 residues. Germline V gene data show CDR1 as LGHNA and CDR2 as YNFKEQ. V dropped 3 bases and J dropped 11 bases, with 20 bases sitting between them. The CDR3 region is CASSQFNQGTAKQFF. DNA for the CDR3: TGTGCCAGCAGCCAGTTTAACCAAGGGACGGCGAAGCAGTTCTTC.

CDR3 in amino acids: CSASMRETQYF. As DNA, the CDR3 is TGCAGTGCCAGCATGAGGGAGACCCAGTACTTC. This chain connects TRBV20-1 to TRBJ2-5; unclear D gene. CDR3 size: 11 residues. V was trimmed by 6 bases and J by 5 bases, leaving 10 bases between them. Germline CDR1 and CDR2: DFQATT and SNEGSKA (reference sequence).

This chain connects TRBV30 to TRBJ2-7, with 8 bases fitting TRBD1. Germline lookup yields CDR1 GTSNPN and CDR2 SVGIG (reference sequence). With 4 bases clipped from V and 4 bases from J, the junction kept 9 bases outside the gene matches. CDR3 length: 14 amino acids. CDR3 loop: CAWTIGTGGYEQYF. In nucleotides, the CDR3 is TGTGCCTGGACTATAGGGACAGGCGGATACGAGCAGTACTTC.

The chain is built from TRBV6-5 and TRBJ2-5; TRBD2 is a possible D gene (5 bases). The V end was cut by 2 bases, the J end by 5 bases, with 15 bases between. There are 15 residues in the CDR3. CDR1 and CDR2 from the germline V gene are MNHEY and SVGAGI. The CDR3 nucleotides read TGTGCCAGCAGTTACGGAACAGCCCCGGGGGAGACCCAGTACTTC. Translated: CASSYGTAPGETQYF.

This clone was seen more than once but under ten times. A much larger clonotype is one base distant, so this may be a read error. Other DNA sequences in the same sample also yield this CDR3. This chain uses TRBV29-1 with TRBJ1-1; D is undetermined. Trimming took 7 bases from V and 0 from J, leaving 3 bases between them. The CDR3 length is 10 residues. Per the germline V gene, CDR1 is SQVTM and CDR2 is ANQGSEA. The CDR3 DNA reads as TGCAGCGGGATGAACACTGAAGCTTTCTTT. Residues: CSGMNTEAFF.

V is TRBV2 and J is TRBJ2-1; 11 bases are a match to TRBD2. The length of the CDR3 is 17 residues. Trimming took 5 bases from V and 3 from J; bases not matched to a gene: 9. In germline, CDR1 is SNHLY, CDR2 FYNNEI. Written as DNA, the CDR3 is TGTGCCAGCAGTCCACTAGCGGGGGCCAACCTCTACAATGAGCAGTTCTTC. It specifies CASSPLAGANLYNEQFF.

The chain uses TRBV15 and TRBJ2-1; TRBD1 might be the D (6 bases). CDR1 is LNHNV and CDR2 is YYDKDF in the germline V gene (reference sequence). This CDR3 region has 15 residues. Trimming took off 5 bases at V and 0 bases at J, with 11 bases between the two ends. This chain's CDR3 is CATSAGQNSYNEQFF. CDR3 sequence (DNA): TGTGCCACCAGCGCAGGACAGAACTCCTACAATGAGCAGTTCTTC.

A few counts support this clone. The CDR3 region has the DNA TGCAGCGTTGGACAGGGGAGTGAAAAACTGTTTTTT. Amino acid sequence: CSVGQGSEKLFF. V and J are TRBV29-1 and TRBJ1-4; TRBD1 agrees at 8 bases. V lost 4 bases, J lost 7 bases, and 2 bases stayed unmatched. CDR3 size: 12 residues. Germline V gives CDR1 SQVTM, CDR2 ANQGSEA.

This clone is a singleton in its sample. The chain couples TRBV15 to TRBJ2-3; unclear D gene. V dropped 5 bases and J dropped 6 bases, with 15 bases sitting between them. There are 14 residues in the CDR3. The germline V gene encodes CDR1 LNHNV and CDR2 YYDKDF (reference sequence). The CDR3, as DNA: TGTGCCACCAGCGGCAAGCCCGGCCGGGATACGCAGTATTTT. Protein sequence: CATSGKPGRDTQYF.

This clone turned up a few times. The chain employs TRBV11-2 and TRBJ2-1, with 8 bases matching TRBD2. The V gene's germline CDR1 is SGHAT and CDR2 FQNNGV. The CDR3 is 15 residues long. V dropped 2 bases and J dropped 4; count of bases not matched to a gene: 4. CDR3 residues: CASSLSGGVYNEQFF. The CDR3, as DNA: TGTGCCAGCAGCTTATCCGGGGGGGTTTACAATGAGCAGTTCTTC.

Here the CDR3 DNA reads TGTGCCAGCTCACCACCGGCATCGACCGGGGAGCTGTTTTTT. It yields the protein CASSPPASTGELFF. This sequence joins TRBV18 and TRBJ2-2, with no clear D. Germline V gives CDR1 KGHSH, CDR2 LQKENI. With 0 bases removed from V and 5 bases from J, the gap between germline ends came to 7 bases. The CDR3 consists of 14 residues.

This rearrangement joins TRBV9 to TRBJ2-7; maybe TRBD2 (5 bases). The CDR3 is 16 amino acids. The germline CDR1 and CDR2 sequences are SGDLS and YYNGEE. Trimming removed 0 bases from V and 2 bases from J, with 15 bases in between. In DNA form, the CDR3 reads TGTGCCAGCAGCGTAGGAGTTGGAGGAAGAACCTACGAGCAGTACTTC. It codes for CASSVGVGGRTYEQYF. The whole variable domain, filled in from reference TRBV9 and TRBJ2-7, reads DSGVTQTPKHLITATGQRVTLRCSPRSGDLSVYWYQQSLDQGLQFLIQYYNGEERAKGNILERFSAQQFPDLHSELNLSSLELGDSALYFCASSVGVGGRTYEQYFGPGTRLTVT.

The CDR3 reads CASTPSGGTSYNEQFF. DNA of the CDR3: TGTGCCAGCACCCCCAGCGGGGGGACCTCCTACAATGAGCAGTTCTTC. The V gene is TRBV5-4, the J gene TRBJ2-1, with 9 positions matching TRBD2. V gave up 6 bases and J gave up 0 bases; unmatched junction bases: 7. Germline CDR1 is SGHNT and CDR2 is YYREEE (reference sequence). The CDR3 sequence is 16 residues long.

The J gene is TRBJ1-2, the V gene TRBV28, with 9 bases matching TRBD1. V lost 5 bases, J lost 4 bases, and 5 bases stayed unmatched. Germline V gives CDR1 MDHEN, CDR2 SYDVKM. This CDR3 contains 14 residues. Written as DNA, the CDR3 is TGTGCCAGCAGTAGGGGGACAGGGCCCTATGGCTACACCTTC. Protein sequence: CASSRGTGPYGYTF.

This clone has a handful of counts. The CDR3 reads CASSLLGSEQYF. In DNA, the CDR3 is TGTGCCAGCAGCTTACTAGGGAGCGAGCAGTACTTC. The J gene is TRBJ2-7, the V gene TRBV7-6; possibly TRBD2 for D (5 bases). With 2 bases removed from V and 6 bases from J, the gap between germline ends came to 8 bases. CDR3 length: 12 residues. Looked up from germline, CDR1 is SGHVS and CDR2 is FNYEAQ. Variable domain in full (rest from reference TRBV7-6 and TRBJ2-7): GAGVSQSPRYKVTKRGQDVALRCDPISGHVSLYWYRQALGQGPEFLTYFNYEAQQDKSGLPNDRFSAERPEGSISTLTIQRTEQRDSAMYRCASSLLGSEQYFGPGTRLTVT.

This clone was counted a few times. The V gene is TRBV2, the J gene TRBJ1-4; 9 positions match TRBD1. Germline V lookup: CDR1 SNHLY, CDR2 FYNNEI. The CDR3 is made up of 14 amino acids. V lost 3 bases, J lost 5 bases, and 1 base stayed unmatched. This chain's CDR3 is CASSEGTGNEKLFF. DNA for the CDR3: TGTGCCAGCAGTGAGGGGACAGGGAATGAAAAACTGTTTTTT.

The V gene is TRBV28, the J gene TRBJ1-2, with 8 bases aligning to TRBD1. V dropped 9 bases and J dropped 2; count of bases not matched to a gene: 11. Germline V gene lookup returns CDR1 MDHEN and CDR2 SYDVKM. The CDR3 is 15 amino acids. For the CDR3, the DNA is TGTGCCAGAGGGGAAGGAGACAGGGGCAACTATGGCTACACCTTC. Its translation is CARGEGDRGNYGYTF.

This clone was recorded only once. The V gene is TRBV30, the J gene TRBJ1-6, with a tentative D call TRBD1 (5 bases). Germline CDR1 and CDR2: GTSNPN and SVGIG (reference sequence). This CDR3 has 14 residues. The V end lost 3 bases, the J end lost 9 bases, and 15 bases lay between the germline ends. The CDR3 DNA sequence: TGTGCCTGGAGCATCGGCACGGGGACTTCACCCCTCCACTTT. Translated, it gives CAWSIGTGTSPLHF.